The T cell receptor beta chain under discussion was sequenced for a study of identical twins. Broader study findings: Excess twin sharing in beta out-of-frame sequences was weaker.

A note on this clonotype: What it binds is unknown.

There are 14 residues in the CDR3. From germline, CDR1 is ENHRY and CDR2 SYGVKD. J was trimmed by 5 bases and V by 3 bases; bases with no gene match: 6. TCRdb reprocessed the 5' RACE reads via MiXCR and lists one record per CDR3 protein. The profile shows 200,000 to 250,000 distinct CDR3 sequences, 7.5% of them singletons. The same data also went into a second study, on yellow fever vaccine responses in identical twins.

Material for sequencing was memory (CD45RO+) T cells sorted from blood. The sequence was collected from a woman aged 18-29 years in good health. The J gene is TRBJ2-5, the V gene TRBV10-3; 7 bases line up with TRBD2. The CDR3 nucleotides read TGTGCCATCAGTGACAGGGTCGGGGGGGAGACCCAGTACTTC. This translates into CAISDRVGGETQYF.